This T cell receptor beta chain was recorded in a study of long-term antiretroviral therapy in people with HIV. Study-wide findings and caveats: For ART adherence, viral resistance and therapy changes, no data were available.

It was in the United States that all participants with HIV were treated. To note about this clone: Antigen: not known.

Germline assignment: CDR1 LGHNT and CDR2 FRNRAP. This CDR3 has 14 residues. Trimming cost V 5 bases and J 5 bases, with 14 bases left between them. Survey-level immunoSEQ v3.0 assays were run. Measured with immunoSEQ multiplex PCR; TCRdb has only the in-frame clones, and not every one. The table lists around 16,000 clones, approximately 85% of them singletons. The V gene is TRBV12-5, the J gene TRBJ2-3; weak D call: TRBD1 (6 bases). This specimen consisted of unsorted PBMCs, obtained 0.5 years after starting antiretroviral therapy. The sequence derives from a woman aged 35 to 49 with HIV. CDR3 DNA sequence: TGTGCTAGTGGTACGGGACATCGATTAGATACGCAGTATTTT. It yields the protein CASGTGHRLDTQYF.